What follows are 27 T cell receptor beta chains derived from one specimen sequenced in a study of shared clonotypes between healthy human individuals (dated by TCRdb to the early 2020s). The method behind the library was the immunoSEQ multiplex PCR assay. The table was pulled from immuneACCESS by TCRdb, which kept in-frame rearrangements only. Such tables lose some clones; where checked, under half of the loss comes from unresolved V genes, and the rest has no known cause. The sample data list some 1,900,000 clones, and about 95% of these were observed just once. The top ten constitute roughly 1% of the sample. CD8 naive samples consisted of CD45RO-negative cells that were positively selected for CCR7, yielding a CD45RA+CCR7+ population without TemRA cells. The sequenced sample consisted of naive CD8+ T cells sorted from blood. The cell subset or site label, read with the paper, signifies: CD45RA+CCR7+. These receptors were collected from a man between 18 and 29 years old in good health.

J is TRBJ1-2 and V is TRBV7-9; no reliable D call. Germline CDR1 and CDR2: SEHNR and FQNEAQ (reference sequence). The CDR3 totals 14 residues. The V end lost 1 base, the J end lost 2 bases, and 8 bases lay between the germline ends. The CDR3 reads CASSLVTGNYGYTF. In DNA form, the CDR3 reads TGTGCCAGCAGCTTAGTGACGGGGAACTATGGCTACACCTTC.

This chain uses TRBV11-2 with TRBJ1-1, with TRBD1 matching 12 bases. This CDR3 contains 16 residues. Germline V gives CDR1 SGHAT, CDR2 FQNNGV. Losses at the gene ends were 5 bases for V and 5 bases for J; bases not matched to a gene: 9. In nucleotides, the CDR3 is TGTGCCAGCAGCCCAACCCGGGACAGGGGGCGTACTGAAGCTTTCTTT. Translated, it gives CASSPTRDRGRTEAFF.

This chain uses TRBV7-9 with TRBJ1-4, with D perhaps matching TRBD1 (5 bases). CDR3 length: 18 residues. The ends were cut back, 0 bases at V and 0 bases at J, with 14 bases in the middle. The germline CDR1 and CDR2 sequences are SEHNR and FQNEAQ (reference sequence). In DNA, the CDR3 is TGTGCCAGCAGCTTAGCGTTATCGTTGACAGCAACTAATGAAAAACTGTTTTTT. Translation gives CASSLALSLTATNEKLFF.

The chain has TRBV6-1 and TRBJ1-1; D is undetermined. This CDR3 has 13 amino acids. Looked up from germline, CDR1 is MNHNS and CDR2 is SASEGT. Trimming removed 0 bases at V and 3 bases at J, with 5 bases between. CDR3 region: CASSEARHTEAFF. Here the CDR3 DNA reads TGTGCCAGCAGTGAAGCTAGGCACACTGAAGCTTTCTTT.

This clone was recorded once. This chain connects TRBV27 to TRBJ2-5, with TRBD2 matching 9 bases. The trim removed 5 bases at V and 3 bases at J, leaving 4 bases unmatched. Germline CDR1 reads MNHEY; CDR2 reads SMNVEV (reference sequence). The CDR3 is 14 residues long. The CDR3 DNA sequence: TGTGCCAGCAGTACCCGACTAGCGGAAGAGACCCAGTACTTC. This sequence encodes CASSTRLAEETQYF.

The chain uses TRBV25-1 and TRBJ1-1; D is possibly TRBD1 (5 bases). V lost 3 bases to trimming and J lost 3 bases, with 17 bases between them. Per germline, CDR1 MGHDK and CDR2 SYGVNS. This CDR3 comprises 16 residues. This CDR3 is CASSDLSGAGDTEAFF. CDR3 nucleotide sequence: TGTGCCAGCAGTGATCTATCCGGGGCGGGGGACACTGAAGCTTTCTTT.

The chain couples TRBV11-2 to TRBJ2-2, with 10 bases aligning to TRBD2. The germline V gene encodes CDR1 SGHAT and CDR2 FQNNGV. The CDR3 covers 18 residues. Trimming took 1 base from V and 6 from J; bases not matched to a gene: 11. The CDR3 coding sequence is TGTGCCAGCAGCTTAGTCCCAGCGGGGGGGCCTTATGCCGGGGAGCTGTTTTTT. Translating gives CASSLVPAGGPYAGELFF. The full variable domain, completed using reference TRBV11-2 and TRBJ2-2, is EAGVAQSPRYKIIEKRQSVAFWCNPISGHATLYWYQQILGQGPKLLIQFQNNGVVDDSQLPKDRFSAERLKGVDSTLKIQPAKLEDSAVYLCASSLVPAGGPYAGELFFGEGSRLTVL.

The chain recombines TRBV30 with TRBJ1-5; D is possibly TRBD1 (5 bases). Per the germline V gene, CDR1 is GTSNPN and CDR2 is SVGIG (reference sequence). The CDR3 contains 13 residues. V was cut by 2 bases and J by 7 bases, with 12 bases left in between. The CDR3 DNA is TGTGCCTGGAGTAAGACAGCCGGACAGCCCCAGCATTTT. Translation: CAWSKTAGQPQHF.

The chain uses TRBV10-1 and TRBJ1-1; 8 bases agree with TRBD1. Germline lookup yields CDR1 WNHNN and CDR2 SYGVQD (reference sequence). The CDR3 length is 13 residues. V shed 5 bases, J shed 7 bases, and the junction held 6 bases outside the gene matches. CDR3 in DNA: TGCGCCAGCAGTTCGGACAGGGACGATGAAGCTTTCTTT. Translating gives CASSSDRDDEAFF.

Of note for this clone: The sample contains more than one DNA sequence encoding this CDR3. This sequence joins TRBV28 and TRBJ1-3; no definite D call. Trimming removed 6 bases from V and 0 bases from J, with 12 bases in between. CDR1 MDHEN and CDR2 SYDVKM come from the germline V gene. The CDR3 is made up of 15 amino acids. CDR3 DNA sequence: TGTGCCAGCAGCCTGGACGCCTCCTCTGGAAACACCATATATTTT. Protein product: CASSLDASSGNTIYF.

This chain links TRBV2 with TRBJ2-1; no definite D call. Germline CDR1 and CDR2: SNHLY and FYNNEI. The CDR3 is 15 residues long. The germline V and J ends were trimmed by 1 base and 8 bases, with 15 bases remaining between them. In nucleotides, the CDR3 is TGTGCCAGCAGTGAAGTTCGGCAGATGAAGGATGAGCAGTTCTTC. Its translation is CASSEVRQMKDEQFF.

This clone was counted once. The V and J genes are TRBV5-1 and TRBJ2-7, with 12 bases fitting TRBD2. The CDR3 is made up of 15 amino acids. CDR1 is SGHRS, CDR2 YFSETQ, per germline. V trimming: 0 bases; J trimming: 2 bases; junction bases outside the gene matches: 0. This CDR3 is CASSLASGGAYEQYF. CDR3 DNA: TGCGCCAGCAGCTTGGCTAGCGGGGGGGCCTACGAGCAGTACTTC.

The rearrangement links TRBV7-9 to TRBJ1-3; D is unclear. The germline V gene encodes CDR1 SEHNR and CDR2 FQNEAQ (reference sequence). The V end was cut by 1 base, the J end by 4 bases, with 14 bases between. This CDR3 spans 16 amino acids. CDR3 coding DNA: TGTGCCAGCAGCTTAGGAGCACCCGTAAGGGGAAACACCATATATTTT. Protein: CASSLGAPVRGNTIYF.

This chain uses TRBV30 with TRBJ2-1; 7 positions agree with TRBD1. The CDR3 length is 14 residues. The trim removed 4 bases at V and 4 bases at J, leaving 7 bases unmatched. Germline loops: CDR1 GTSNPN, CDR2 SVGIG (reference sequence). CDR3 region: CAWTVTGLYNEQFF. In DNA form, the CDR3 reads TGTGCCTGGACCGTGACAGGGCTTTACAATGAGCAGTTCTTC. The variable domain in full, with the rest retrieved from reference TRBV30 and TRBJ2-1, is SQTIHQWPATLVQPVGSPLSLECTVEGTSNPNLYWYRQAAGRGLQLLFYSVGIGQISSEVPQNLSASRPQDRQFILSSKKLLLSDSGFYLCAWTVTGLYNEQFFGPGTRLTVL.

Here the CDR3 DNA reads TGTGCCAGCAGCTTGATGGGATCAGGGGATGGCTACACCTTC. Its protein is CASSLMGSGDGYTF. The chain recombines TRBV5-5 with TRBJ1-2; TRBD1 might be the D (6 bases). The CDR3 contains 14 residues. Germline assignment: CDR1 SGHKS and CDR2 YYEKEE (reference sequence). Trimming cost V 1 base and J 6 bases, with 13 bases left between them.

The chain recombines TRBV10-1 with TRBJ1-1, with D unclear. V lost 7 bases to trimming and J lost 0 bases, with 9 bases between them. The CDR3 covers 13 residues. Germline assignment: CDR1 WNHNN and CDR2 SYGVQD (reference sequence). DNA of the CDR3: TGCGCCAGCACTGAAAAGCTGAACACTGAAGCTTTCTTT. Translating it yields CASTEKLNTEAFF.

The chain combines TRBV7-9 with TRBJ2-3; 12 positions match TRBD1. Trimming removed 0 bases from V and 4 bases from J; junction bases left unmatched: 2. The germline gives CDR1 SEHNR, CDR2 FQNEAQ (reference sequence). This CDR3 comprises 16 residues. The CDR3 nucleotides read TGTGCCAGCAGCTTAGCGGGACAGGGGGCTTCAGATACGCAGTATTTT. Translated, it gives CASSLAGQGASDTQYF.

The CDR3 nucleotides are TGCGCCAGCAGCCAACGGGAGGGGTATGAAGCTTTCTTT. Translation: CASSQREGYEAFF. The chain carries TRBV4-1 and TRBJ1-1, with D tentatively TRBD1 (5 bases). Germline CDR1 reads MGHRA; CDR2 reads YSYEKL. Trimming removed 2 bases at V and 7 bases at J, with 11 bases between. The CDR3 length is 13 residues.

The V call is TRBV6-5, the J call TRBJ2-7, with D tentatively TRBD1 or TRBD2 (5 bases each). V gave up 6 bases and J gave up 3 bases, with 12 bases separating them. Germline assignment: CDR1 MNHEY and CDR2 SVGAGI. The CDR3 sequence is 13 residues long. CDR3 in amino acids: CASSARGVYEQYF. The CDR3 nucleotides are TGTGCCAGCAGCGCGAGGGGCGTCTACGAGCAGTACTTC.

V usage is TRBV27 and J usage is TRBJ2-6; D is unclear. The ends were cut back, 5 bases at V and 0 bases at J, with 14 bases in the middle. The germline gives CDR1 MNHEY, CDR2 SMNVEV (reference sequence). This CDR3 comprises 17 residues. The CDR3 protein is CASSPQAVVSGANVLTF. As DNA, the CDR3 is TGTGCCAGCAGTCCCCAGGCGGTCGTCTCTGGGGCCAACGTCCTGACTTTC. Full variable domain (missing parts from reference TRBV27 and TRBJ2-6): EAQVTQNPRYLITVTGKKLTVTCSQNMNHEYMSWYRQDPGLGLRQIYYSMNVEVTDKGDVPEGYKVSRKEKRNFPLILESPSPNQTSLYFCASSPQAVVSGANVLTFGAGSRLTVL.

The gene calls are TRBV2 and TRBJ1-5; 7 positions agree with TRBD1. The V gene end was trimmed by 11 bases and the J gene end by 6 bases; junction bases not matched to a gene: 7. Germline values: CDR1 SNHLY, CDR2 FYNNEI. This CDR3 has 12 amino acids. CDR3 DNA sequence: TGTGCCTGCGGACCAGGGGGTCAGCCCCAGCATTTT. It encodes CACGPGGQPQHF.

In this sample, this clone turned up once. V gene TRBV7-6 combines with J gene TRBJ2-7, with D maybe TRBD2 (6 bases). The CDR3 extends over 15 amino acids. The ends were cut back, 5 bases at V and 0 bases at J, with 14 bases in the middle. CDR1 is SGHVS and CDR2 is FNYEAQ in the germline V gene. The CDR3, as DNA: TGTGCCAGCAGCCCCGGGCTAGCGAACTCCTACGAGCAGTACTTC. It is translated as CASSPGLANSYEQYF.

This rearrangement joins TRBV11-2 to TRBJ2-2; TRBD1 might be the D (6 bases). This CDR3 has 18 amino acids. V lost 4 bases and J lost 6, with 24 bases in between. Germline V gene sequence: CDR1 SGHAT, CDR2 FQNNGV. This CDR3 reads CASSSRRGQGEGAGELFF. The CDR3 DNA follows: TGTGCCAGCAGCTCGCGCCGAGGGCAGGGTGAGGGGGCCGGGGAGCTGTTTTTT.

V and J are TRBV30 and TRBJ1-6, with TRBD1 identical over 8 bases. The CDR3 totals 12 residues. Germline CDR1 reads GTSNPN; CDR2 reads SVGIG (reference sequence). The ends lost 1 base at V and 15 bases at J; junction bases unmatched: 5. The CDR3 coding sequence is TGTGCCTGGAGTGCGACAGGGGCCCTCCTCCACTTT. It yields the protein CAWSATGALLHF.

In its sample, this clone was seen once. Other nucleotide sequences in the sample specify the same CDR3. V and J are TRBV4-1 and TRBJ2-7, with a tentative D call TRBD2 (7 bases). V was clipped by 0 bases and J by 0 bases, with 9 bases between them. Germline CDR1 is MGHRA and CDR2 is YSYEKL. The CDR3 is made up of 15 amino acids. The CDR3 region has the DNA TGCGCCAGCAGCCAAGATCGGGGGGCCTCCTACGAGCAGTACTTC. Translated, it gives CASSQDRGASYEQYF.

This clone was counted once. This chain joins TRBV9 and TRBJ1-6; D perhaps matches TRBD1 (5 bases). This CDR3 has 15 residues. V lost 0 bases and J 5 bases, leaving 9 bases between the germline ends. The germline CDR1 and CDR2 sequences are SGDLS and YYNGEE. CDR3 residues: CASSVDGHDNSPLHF. The CDR3 DNA reads TGTGCCAGCAGCGTAGACGGACACGATAATTCACCCCTCCACTTT.

This clone was counted between two and nine times. V usage is TRBV4-1 and J usage is TRBJ1-3; D remains unclear. The germline gives CDR1 MGHRA, CDR2 YSYEKL. The CDR3 loop spans 13 amino acids. The V and J ends lost 4 bases and 2 bases respectively, with 6 bases between them. Written as DNA, the CDR3 is TGCGCCAGCAGCCTGGCCCCTGGAAACACCATATATTTT. Protein sequence: CASSLAPGNTIYF.